This TCR beta chain was identified in a study of blood T cell repertoires in COVID-19. Study as a whole: Some COVID-19 samples were acute and others convalescent; all came from the United States, Italy and Spain. PBMCs, B-cell-depleted T cells, or T cells were the source of the cDNA or gDNA that made up the material.

CDR3 length: 14 residues. The V and J ends lost 1 base and 6 bases, in that order; junction bases with no gene match: 5. Germline-derived CDR1 and CDR2 are ENHRY and SYGVKD. In the source study's methods: Researchers report that nucleated cell counts were estimated from reference gene primer amplification. Profiled with immunoSEQ multiplex PCR; TCRdb holds only in-frame clones, not every one. The V and J calls and clone size were taken over from that table, and D and trimming were inferred from the DNA. The sample carries some 100,000 clones, more than 75% recorded once. This clonotype was sampled from a woman in her 30s with acute or convalescent COVID-19. The sequencing input was peripheral blood. The genes are TRBV10-3 and TRBJ1-1; 7 positions agree with TRBD1. The CDR3 reads CAISELQGLSEAFF. The CDR3 bases are TGTGCCATCAGTGAGTTACAGGGGTTGTCTGAAGCTTTCTTT.